Below, 9 T cell receptor beta chains from the same sample are listed, as sequenced in a study of T cells of healthy individuals. TCRdb called the 5' RACE reads again in MiXCR, with one record for every CDR3 protein. The profile covers 90,000 to 100,000 distinct CDR3 sequences, with approximately 15% appearing a single time and over 5% taken by the ten largest. The source is a human donor in good health.

V gene TRBV10-2 combines with J gene TRBJ2-7; possibly TRBD1 for D (5 bases). The CDR3 length is 13 residues. The V end lost 2 bases, the J end lost 3 bases, and 8 bases lay between the germline ends. From germline, CDR1 is WSHSY and CDR2 SAAADI. CDR3 protein: CASSEDSVYEQYF. CDR3 nucleotide sequence: TGCGCCAGCAGTGAGGACAGTGTCTACGAGCAGTACTTC.

This chain joins TRBV4-2 and TRBJ1-1; maybe TRBD1 (5 bases). The length of the CDR3 is 15 residues. Trimming pared 4 bases from V and 7 bases from J, leaving 19 bases between. Looked up from germline, CDR1 is LGHNA and CDR2 is YNFKEQ. The chain's CDR3 is CASSPWGSTIYEAFF. The CDR3 region has the DNA TGTGCCAGCAGCCCATGGGGCTCGACGATTTATGAAGCTTTCTTT.

The chain has TRBV12-3 or TRBV12-4 and TRBJ2-7, with D possibly called TRBD1 or TRBD2 (5 bases each). Trimming left V 5 bases short and J 1 base short, with 15 bases between. The CDR3 spans 15 residues. In DNA form, the CDR3 reads TGTGCCAGCAGTCCACTGGGACCGCTGTCCTACGAGCAGTACTTC. The encoded protein is CASSPLGPLSYEQYF.

In its sample, this clonotype was seen many times. CDR3 coding DNA: TGCAGTGCTAGCCGCGGGGAGGGATTCACAGATACGCAGTATTTT. It specifies CSASRGEGFTDTQYF. The chain recombines TRBV20-1 with TRBJ2-3; 7 nucleotides align to TRBD2. V was clipped by 3 bases and J by 2 bases; unmatched bases: 8. Germline values: CDR1 DFQATT, CDR2 SNEGSKA (reference sequence). This CDR3 contains 15 residues.

This clonotype showed up just a few times. Written as DNA, the CDR3 is TGTGCCAGTAGTCCCTGGACAGCTGGAAACACCATATATTTT. It translates to CASSPWTAGNTIYF. The chain has TRBV19 and TRBJ1-3, with a tentative D call TRBD1 (6 bases). Germline V gene sequence: CDR1 LNHDA, CDR2 SQIVND (reference sequence). This CDR3 has 14 amino acids. The V end lost 5 bases, the J end lost 2 bases, and 10 bases lay between the germline ends.

The rearrangement uses TRBV6-6 and TRBJ2-6; no firm D call. V was shortened by 5 bases and J by 0 bases, with 14 bases between the two germline ends. Germline CDR1 is MNHNY and CDR2 is SVGAGI (reference sequence). CDR3 length: 17 residues. The CDR3 region is CASSHQLVGSGANVLTF. CDR3 nucleotides: TGTGCCAGCAGTCACCAGCTAGTAGGCTCTGGGGCCAACGTCCTGACTTTC.

This clonotype appeared many times. The genes are TRBV29-1 and TRBJ2-7; 9 bases line up with TRBD1. Per germline, CDR1 SQVTM and CDR2 ANQGSEA. The CDR3 consists of 14 residues. Unmatched junction bases numbered 12, after V lost 5 bases and J lost 7 bases. In DNA, the CDR3 is TGCAGCGTTTGTACAGGACAGGGGTTTCAGGAGCAGTACTTC. It translates to CSVCTGQGFQEQYF.

This clonotype was counted between two and nine times. The chain has TRBV28 and TRBJ2-7; no definite D call. The CDR3 length is 16 residues. Germline V gene sequence: CDR1 MDHEN, CDR2 SYDVKM. Trimming took 2 bases from V and 4 from J, leaving 18 bases between them. The CDR3 here is CASSLPGRAYPYEQYF. In DNA form, the CDR3 reads TGTGCCAGCAGTTTACCCGGCCGGGCCTATCCGTACGAGCAGTACTTC. The complete variable domain, with remaining parts taken from reference TRBV28 and TRBJ2-7, reads DVKVTQSSRYLVKRTGEKVFLECVQDMDHENMFWYRQDPGLGLRLIYFSYDVKMKEKGDIPEGYSVSREKKERFSLILESASTNQTSMYLCASSLPGRAYPYEQYFGPGTRLTVT.

The gene calls are TRBV28 and TRBJ2-1, with 12 bases lining up with TRBD2. The junction had 11 bases not matched to a gene; V was cut back by 3 bases and J by 2 bases. Germline loops: CDR1 MDHEN, CDR2 SYDVKM. This CDR3 is built from 19 residues. The chain's CDR3 is CASSFLGLAGGITYNEQFF. Written as DNA, the CDR3 is TGTGCCAGCAGTTTTCTTGGTCTAGCGGGGGGGATAACCTACAATGAGCAGTTCTTC.